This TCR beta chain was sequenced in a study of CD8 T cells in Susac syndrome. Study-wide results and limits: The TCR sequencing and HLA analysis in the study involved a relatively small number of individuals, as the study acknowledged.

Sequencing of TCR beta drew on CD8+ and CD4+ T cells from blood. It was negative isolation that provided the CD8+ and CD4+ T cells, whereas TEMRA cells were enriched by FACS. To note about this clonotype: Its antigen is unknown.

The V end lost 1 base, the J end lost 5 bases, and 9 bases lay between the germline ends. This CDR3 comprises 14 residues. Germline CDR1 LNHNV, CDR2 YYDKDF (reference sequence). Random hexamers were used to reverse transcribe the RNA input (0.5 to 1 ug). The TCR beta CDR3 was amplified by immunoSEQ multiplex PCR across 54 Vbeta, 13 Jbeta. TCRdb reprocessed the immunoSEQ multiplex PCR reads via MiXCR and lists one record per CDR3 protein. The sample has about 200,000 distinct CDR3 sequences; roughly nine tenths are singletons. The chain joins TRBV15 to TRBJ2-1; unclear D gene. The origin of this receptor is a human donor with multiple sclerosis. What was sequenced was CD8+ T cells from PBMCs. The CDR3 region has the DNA TGTGCCACCAGCAGAGGTCCCGATCACAATGAGCAGTTCTTC. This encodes CATSRGPDHNEQFF.